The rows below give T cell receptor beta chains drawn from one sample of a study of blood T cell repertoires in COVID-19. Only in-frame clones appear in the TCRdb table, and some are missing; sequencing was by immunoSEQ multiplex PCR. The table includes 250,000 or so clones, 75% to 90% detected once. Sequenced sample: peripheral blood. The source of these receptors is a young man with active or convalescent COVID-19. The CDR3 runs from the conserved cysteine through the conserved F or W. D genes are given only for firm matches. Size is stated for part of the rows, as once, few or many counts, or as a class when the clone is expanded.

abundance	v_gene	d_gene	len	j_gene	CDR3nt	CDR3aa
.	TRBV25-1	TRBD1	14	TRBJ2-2	TGTGCCAGCAGTGGGACAGGGGAATCCGGGGAGCTGTTTTTT	CASSGTGESGELFF
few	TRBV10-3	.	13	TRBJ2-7	TGTGCCATCAGTGAGTCTTTCAGCTACGAGCAGTACTTC	CAISESFSYEQYF
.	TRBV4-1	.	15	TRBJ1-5	TGCGCCAGCAGCCACCCGGATCAGGGAAGTCAGCCCCAGCATTTT	CASSHPDQGSQPQHF
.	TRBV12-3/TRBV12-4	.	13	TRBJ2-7	TGTGCCAGCAGTCCGAACAGCAACTACGAGCAGTACTTC	CASSPNSNYEQYF
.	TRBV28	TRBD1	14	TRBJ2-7	TGTGCCAGCAAAGTCAGGGGGCTCTCCTACGAGCAGTACTTC	CASKVRGLSYEQYF
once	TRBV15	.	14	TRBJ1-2	TGTGCCACCAGCAGAGAACAGCTCCTCTATGGCTACACCTTC	CATSREQLLYGYTF
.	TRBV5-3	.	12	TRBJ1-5	TGTGCCAGAATCGAAGGCGGTCAGCCCCAGCATTTT	CARIEGGQPQHF
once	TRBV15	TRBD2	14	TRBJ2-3	TGTGCCACCAGGCTAGCGGGGGGGCCCGGTACGCAGTATTTT	CATRLAGGPGTQYF
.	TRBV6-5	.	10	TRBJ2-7	TGTGCCAGCAGCGTCTACGAGCAGTACTTC	CASSVYEQYF
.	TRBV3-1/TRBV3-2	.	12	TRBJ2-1	TGTGCCAGCAGCCCCCGTAACAATGAGCAGTTCTTC	CASSPRNNEQFF
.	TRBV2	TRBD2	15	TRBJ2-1	TGTGCCAGCAGTGAGGGACTAGCGGGTAACAATGAGCAGTTCTTC	CASSEGLAGNNEQFF
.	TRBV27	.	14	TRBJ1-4	TGTGCCAGCAGTTTATTGGGGGGGGGTGAAAAACTGTTTTTT	CASSLLGGGEKLFF
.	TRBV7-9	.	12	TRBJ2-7	TGTGCCAGCAGCTTCGACGGGGTGGAGCAGTACTTC	CASSFDGVEQYF
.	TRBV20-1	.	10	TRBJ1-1	TGCAGTGCTCAGACACCGGAAGCTTTCTTT	CSAQTPEAFF
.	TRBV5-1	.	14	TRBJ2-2	TGCGCCAGCAGCTGGGACGGGGGTTCCGGGGAGCTGTTTTTT	CASSWDGGSGELFF
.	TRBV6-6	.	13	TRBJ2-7	TGTGCCAGCAGTTATAGGGGCTCCTACGAGCAGTACTTC	CASSYRGSYEQYF
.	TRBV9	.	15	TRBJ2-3	TGTGCCAGCAGCGTAGGGGGGGGCCTATACGATACGCAGTATTTT	CASSVGGGLYDTQYF
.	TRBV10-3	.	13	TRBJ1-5	TGTGCCATCACAGGGGCGGTAGGTCAGCCCCAGCATTTT	CAITGAVGQPQHF
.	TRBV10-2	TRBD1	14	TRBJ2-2	TGCGCCACGACAGGGGGCGCGGACACCGGGGAGCTGTTTTTT	CATTGGADTGELFF
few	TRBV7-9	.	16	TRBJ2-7	TGTGCCAGCAGCTTAGGTGAGGGCGGAAGCTCCTACGAGCAGTACTTC	CASSLGEGGSSYEQYF
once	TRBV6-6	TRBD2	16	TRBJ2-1	TGTGCCAGCAGTCGAGCGGGGGTGCTTGTACGGACTGAGCAGTTCTTC	CASSRAGVLVRTEQFF
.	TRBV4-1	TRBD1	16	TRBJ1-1	TGCGCCAGCAGCCAAGTCCAGGGGGCCCTTGGTGGTGAAGCTTTCTTT	CASSQVQGALGGEAFF
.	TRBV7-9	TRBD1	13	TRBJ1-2	TGTGCCAGCAGCTTAGGAGGGGGCGGTGGCTACACCTTC	CASSLGGGGGYTF
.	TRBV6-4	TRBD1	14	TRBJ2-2	TGTGCCAGCAGAAGGGACAGGAACACCGGGGAGCTGTTTTTT	CASRRDRNTGELFF
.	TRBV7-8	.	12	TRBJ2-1	TGTGCCAGCAGCTCACAGGGAGATGAGCAGTTCTTC	CASSSQGDEQFF
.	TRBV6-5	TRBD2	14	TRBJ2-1	TGTGCCAGCAAGCCAGCGGGGGGGCTTAATGAGCAGTTCTTC	CASKPAGGLNEQFF
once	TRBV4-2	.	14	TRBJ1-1	TGTGCCAGCAGCCAACCCCTTATGAACACTGAAGCTTTCTTT	CASSQPLMNTEAFF
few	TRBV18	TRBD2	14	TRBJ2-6	TGTGCCGCGACTAGCAGCTCTGGGGCCAACGTCCTGACTTTC	CAATSSSGANVLTF
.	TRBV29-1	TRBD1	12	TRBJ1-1	TGCAGCGTCGAGACAGGGGGCACTGAAGCTTTCTTT	CSVETGGTEAFF
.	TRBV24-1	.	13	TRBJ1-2	TGTGCCACCAGTTACGAGATTAACTATGGCTACACCTTC	CATSYEINYGYTF
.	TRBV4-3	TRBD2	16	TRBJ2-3	TGCGCCAGCAGTCAGCGCTCTAGCGGGAGCACAGATACGCAGTATTTT	CASSQRSSGSTDTQYF
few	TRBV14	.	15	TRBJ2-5	TGTGCCAGCAGCCTCGGGGGACTTGCCCAAGAGACCCAGTACTTC	CASSLGGLAQETQYF
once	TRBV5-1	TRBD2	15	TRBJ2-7	TGCGCCAGCAGCTTGGGGGAGGGAAACTCCTACGAGCAGTACTTC	CASSLGEGNSYEQYF
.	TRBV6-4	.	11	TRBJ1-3	TGTGCCAGCTATATACGAGACACCATATATTTT	CASYIRDTIYF
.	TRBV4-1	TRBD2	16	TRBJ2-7	TGCGCCAGCAGCCAAGTTGCCCTAGCGGGGTACGCCGAGCAGTACTTC	CASSQVALAGYAEQYF
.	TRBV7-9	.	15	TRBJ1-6	TGTGCCAGCAGCCACGAGCGGACGGTGAATTCACCCCTCCACTTT	CASSHERTVNSPLHF
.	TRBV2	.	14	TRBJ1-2	TGTGCCAGCAGTGAGATGGCGGGGGCGGATGGCTACACCTTC	CASSEMAGADGYTF
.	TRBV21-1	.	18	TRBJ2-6	TGTGCCAGCAGCAAAGCTCCAGGGTTAAGCTCTGGGGCCAACGTCCTGACTTTC	CASSKAPGLSSGANVLTF
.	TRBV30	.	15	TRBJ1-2	TGTGCCTGGAGTGTTGGCAGGGGAGCTAACTATGGCTACACCTTC	CAWSVGRGANYGYTF
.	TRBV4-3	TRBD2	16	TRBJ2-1	TGCGCCAGCAGCCACCCGTTTAGCGGGGGGGCAAGGGAGCAGTTCTTC	CASSHPFSGGAREQFF
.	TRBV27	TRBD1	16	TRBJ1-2	TGTGCCAGCAGTCTCATAGTCCCGACAGGGTTGGGCGGCTACACCTTC	CASSLIVPTGLGGYTF
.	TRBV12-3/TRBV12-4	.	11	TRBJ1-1	TGTGCCAGCAGTGCTGAGATTGAAGCTTTCTTT	CASSAEIEAFF
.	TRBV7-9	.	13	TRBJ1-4	TGTGCCAGCAGCGCCATTGTTGGCGAAAAACTGTTTTTT	CASSAIVGEKLFF
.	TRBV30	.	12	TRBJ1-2	TGTGCCTGGAGTTTAGGAGGGTCTGGCTACACCTTC	CAWSLGGSGYTF
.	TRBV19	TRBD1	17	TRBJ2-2	TGTGCCAGTACCTCCCTGGACAGGGCGAGGGACACCGGGGAGCTGTTTTTT	CASTSLDRARDTGELFF
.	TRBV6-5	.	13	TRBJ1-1	TGTGCCAGCAGCAGAGGACAGTTCCCTGAAGCTTTCTTT	CASSRGQFPEAFF
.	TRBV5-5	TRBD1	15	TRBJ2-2	TGTGCCAGCAGCCCGACAGGGGGGATGATGGGGGAGCTGTTTTTT	CASSPTGGMMGELFF